These 20 T cell receptor beta chains originate from one sample sequenced in a study of graft-versus-host responses after intestinal transplantation. The method was immunoSEQ multiplex PCR; TCRdb's version includes in-frame clones alone and lacks a portion of them. The data show about 19,000 clones, around 86% seen once. Sequencing was performed on PBMCs, taken roughly 32 weeks after intestinal transplant. The receptor set was obtained from a human patient who received an intestinal transplant, so some T cells may come from the graft donor.

The chain combines TRBV4-1 with TRBJ1-1, with 9 bases fitting TRBD1. The CDR3 sequence is 17 residues long. Germline V gives CDR1 MGHRA, CDR2 YSYEKL. V gave up 1 base and J gave up 1 base; unmatched junction bases: 7. The CDR3 DNA is TGCGCCAGCAGCCAAGCCTCACCGACAGGGGGGAACACTGAAGCTTTCTTT. Translated, it gives CASSQASPTGGNTEAFF.

This chain joins TRBV19 and TRBJ2-3, with 8 bases identical to TRBD2. Per germline, CDR1 LNHDA and CDR2 SQIVND (reference sequence). The V gene end was trimmed by 5 bases and the J gene end by 2 bases; junction bases not matched to a gene: 12. The CDR3 spans 17 residues. CDR3 nucleotide sequence: TGTGCCAGTAGTCCCCCATTACTAGCGGTAGACACAGATACGCAGTATTTT. Translating gives CASSPPLLAVDTDTQYF.

The chain recombines TRBV2 with TRBJ2-3; a weak D match, TRBD1 (6 bases). The CDR3 is 13 residues long. Germline CDR1 SNHLY, CDR2 FYNNEI. Trimming took off 7 bases at V and 2 bases at J, with 10 bases between the two ends. CDR3 loop: CASNRAYTDTQYF. The CDR3 DNA follows: TGTGCCAGCAACAGGGCCTACACAGATACGCAGTATTTT.

The chain combines TRBV19 with TRBJ1-5, with D possibly being TRBD1 (5 bases). The ends were cut back, 5 bases at V and 0 bases at J, with 17 bases in the middle. Germline V lookup: CDR1 LNHDA, CDR2 SQIVND (reference sequence). The CDR3 totals 17 residues. The CDR3 sequence is CASSLISRDVSNQPQHF. The CDR3 DNA sequence: TGTGCCAGTAGTCTGATTTCCCGGGACGTTAGCAATCAGCCCCAGCATTTT.

The chain has TRBV5-4 and TRBJ2-5, with D unresolved. Germline CDR1 and CDR2: SGHNT and YYREEE (reference sequence). Trimming cost V 6 bases and J 0 bases, with 6 bases left between them. The CDR3 is 12 residues long. The CDR3 bases are TGTGCCAGCAACCGGGACCAAGAGACCCAGTACTTC. Residues: CASNRDQETQYF.

The chain joins TRBV7-2 to TRBJ2-5; tentatively, D is TRBD1 (5 bases). The CDR3 spans 16 residues. Germline V gene lookup returns CDR1 SGHTA and CDR2 FQGNSA. Trimming pared 1 base from V and 5 bases from J, leaving 17 bases between. CDR3 DNA: TGTGCCAGCAGCTTAGTACGGGCAGGGTCTGGGGAGACCCAGTACTTC. As protein: CASSLVRAGSGETQYF.

CDR3 nucleotides: TGTGCCAGCAGTTTGATTGGGACTGAAGCTTTCTTT. Translation: CASSLIGTEAFF. The chain employs TRBV5-6 and TRBJ1-1; D is undetermined. The germline CDR1 and CDR2 sequences are SGHDT and YYEEEE. CDR3 length: 12 residues. With 5 bases removed from V and 5 bases from J, the gap between germline ends came to 10 bases.

The CDR3 loop reads CASSQRGDWGDEQYF. The CDR3 DNA reads as TGTGCCAGCAGCCAAAGAGGGGACTGGGGCGACGAGCAGTACTTC. V gene TRBV14 combines with J gene TRBJ2-7, with TRBD2 as a possible D gene (6 bases). The CDR3 is made up of 15 amino acids. V lost 2 bases and J lost 5, with 16 bases in between. In germline, CDR1 is SGHDN, CDR2 FVKESK.

CDR3 DNA sequence: TGTGCCAGCAAACTAGCGGGGGGGTACAATGAGCAGTTCTTC. Its translation: CASKLAGGYNEQFF. The chain employs TRBV2 and TRBJ2-1; 13 bases agree with TRBD2. The CDR3 runs to 14 residues. CDR1 is SNHLY and CDR2 is FYNNEI in the germline V gene. The trim removed 7 bases at V and 4 bases at J, leaving 1 base unmatched.

This clone appeared a few times. The chain joins TRBV6-4 to TRBJ2-5; 10 bases align to TRBD2. CDR3 length equals 15 residues. Trimming removed 5 bases from V and 5 bases from J; junction bases left unmatched: 8. Per germline, CDR1 MRHNA and CDR2 SNTAGT. The chain's CDR3 is CASSPSGGAPETQYF. CDR3 DNA sequence: TGTGCCAGCAGTCCAAGCGGGGGGGCCCCCGAGACCCAGTACTTC.

This sequence joins TRBV11-2 and TRBJ1-2; D is possibly TRBD1 (5 bases). V shed 1 base and J shed 8 bases, with 11 bases lying between them. Germline CDR1 reads SGHAT; CDR2 reads FQNNGV. This CDR3 is built from 13 residues. CDR3 protein: CASSLVSQGGYTF. CDR3 nucleotide sequence: TGTGCCAGCAGCTTAGTTAGTCAGGGAGGCTACACCTTC.

The J gene is TRBJ1-6, the V gene TRBV5-1; D is possibly TRBD1 (5 bases). Trimming shortened V by 1 base and J by 7 bases, and 12 bases separated the two germline ends. Germline loops: CDR1 SGHRS, CDR2 YFSETQ. The CDR3 is 15 residues long. The CDR3 sequence is CASSLMVGGNSPLHF. The CDR3 DNA is TGCGCCAGCAGCTTGATGGTCGGGGGGAATTCACCCCTCCACTTT.

The chain uses TRBV19 and TRBJ2-2; possible D gene TRBD1, 6 bases. V was trimmed by 0 bases and J by 6 bases, leaving 20 bases between them. Germline loops: CDR1 LNHDA, CDR2 SQIVND (reference sequence). CDR3 length: 18 residues. The CDR3 DNA is TGTGCCAGTAGTATAGAGGGGGCAGGGGTATATTTCGCCGGGGAGCTGTTTTTT. It yields the protein CASSIEGAGVYFAGELFF.

The CDR3 nucleotides read TGTGCCAGCTCACCTACAGCAGGGGAGGGTGGCTACACCTTC. Translating it yields CASSPTAGEGGYTF. The J gene is TRBJ1-2, the V gene TRBV18, with D tentatively TRBD1 (6 bases). CDR3 length equals 14 residues. The germline gives CDR1 KGHSH, CDR2 LQKENI. V lost 3 bases to trimming and J lost 7 bases, with 15 bases between them.

The rearrangement joins TRBV19 to TRBJ1-2; D remains unclear. The V end was cut by 4 bases, the J end by 2 bases, with 14 bases between. In germline, CDR1 is LNHDA, CDR2 SQIVND (reference sequence). This CDR3 is built from 15 residues. CDR3 nucleotides: TGTGCCAGTAGTACCACGATGGACGCGAACTATGGCTACACCTTC. Translating it yields CASSTTMDANYGYTF.

The chain carries TRBV29-1 and TRBJ2-3, with a weak D call TRBD1 (6 bases). CDR3 length equals 13 residues. The V end was cut by 5 bases, the J end by 10 bases, with 19 bases between. Looked up from germline, CDR1 is SQVTM and CDR2 is ANQGSEA. The CDR3 coding sequence is TGCAGCGTTTACCCACCAGGGGCAGAGCCGCAGTATTTT. Protein product: CSVYPPGAEPQYF.

This clone was recorded a few times. The V call is TRBV7-2, the J call TRBJ2-7; D not certain. CDR1 is SGHTA and CDR2 is FQGNSA in the germline V gene. V was trimmed by 4 bases and J by 3 bases, leaving 7 bases between them. The CDR3 totals 12 residues. This CDR3 is CASSYDRYEQYF. CDR3 sequence (DNA): TGTGCCAGCAGCTATGACCGCTACGAGCAGTACTTC.

The chain links TRBV5-1 to TRBJ2-5, with D perhaps TRBD1 (5 bases). The CDR3 sequence is 13 residues long. The germline gives CDR1 SGHRS, CDR2 YFSETQ. With 6 bases removed from V and 5 bases from J, the gap between germline ends came to 14 bases. The CDR3 DNA is TGCGCCAGCATGAAGGGGCCCACGGAGACCCAGTACTTC. This codes for CASMKGPTETQYF.

The chain couples TRBV7-9 to TRBJ2-7; D gene ambiguous. Germline V lookup: CDR1 SEHNR, CDR2 FQNEAQ (reference sequence). The length of the CDR3 is 13 residues. Trimming pared 3 bases from V and 5 bases from J, leaving 11 bases between. The CDR3 region is CASSFPLYDEQYF. Here the CDR3 DNA reads TGTGCCAGCAGCTTCCCACTCTATGACGAGCAGTACTTC.

The chain has TRBV6-1 and TRBJ1-1, with D uncertain. CDR1 and CDR2 (germline): MNHNS, SASEGT. The V and J ends lost 6 bases and 0 bases respectively, with 11 bases between them. The CDR3 runs to 14 residues. CDR3 DNA: TGTGCCAGCAGGGGGTCTTTCATGAACACTGAAGCTTTCTTT. Amino acid sequence: CASRGSFMNTEAFF.